This T cell receptor (beta chain) was sequenced for a study of blood T cell repertoires in COVID-19 (dated by TCRdb to 2019 to 2021). At the level of the whole study: Samples covering the acute and convalescent phases of COVID-19 were provided by collaborators in the United States, Italy and Spain. The sample metadata nearly always contained a de-identified subject ID, COVID-19 status, age in years and sex. The samples were drawn from the first 160 participants of the ongoing ImmuneRACE study and from more than 1,000 subjects provided by 6 global collaborators. The repertoires were released in a freely available public database intended as a resource for research on the immune response to SARS-CoV-2. Where HLA class I and class II types were available, the types were taken from metadata supplied by the sample provider, not from assay-based typing. Subjects who had been exposed to COVID-19, were actively infected with it, or had recovered from it provided the deeply sampled blood TCRbeta repertoires that made up the dataset. The prospective study material was composed of cDNA or gDNA derived from T cells, B-cell-depleted T cells, or PBMCs. Broader findings and caveats from the paper: How much clinical and demographic metadata was included differed by source and by participant, and the metadata was provided uncurated.

On this clone: Which antigen it targets is not known. No base quality values were provided; no much bigger clone lies one nucleotide off.

TCRbeta CDR3 regions were amplified from genomic DNA using the immunoSEQ Assay, a bias-controlled multiplex PCR. In the original analysis: The number of nucleated cells in each sample was estimated by amplification of reference gene primers within the assay. To quantify the absolute abundance of each unique TCRbeta CDR3 rearrangement, sequence reads were collapsed and filtered. For each sample, productive Simpson clonality was calculated as the square root of Simpson's diversity index over productive rearrangements. TCRdb obtained this table from immuneACCESS and retained in-frame rearrangements with V and J assigned. These tables miss some clones; where compared with another copy, unresolved V genes account for less than half of the shortfall, and the remainder is unexplained. D and trimming were read from the DNA, whereas the V and J calls and clone size are those reported in that table. This sample lists around 150,000 clones; 82% were detected once. Around 7% of the sample is in the top ten clones.

The CDR3 runs 15 residues from the cysteine to the phenylalanine. The DNA shown is the 45-base CDR3, in frame from base 1. Trimmed from V: 2 bases; trimmed from J: 7 bases; junction bases lacking a gene match: 10. Via the germline V gene, CDR1 is SNHLY and CDR2 FYNNEI. One collaborating source in Seattle enrolled patients while the patients were actively infected and followed the patients over time throughout the course of disease. The collaborating institutions used their own protocols to collect whole blood in K2EDTA tubes. For TCRbeta analysis, collaborators shipped samples as frozen whole blood, isolated PBMCs, or DNA extracted from either of those sample types.

The sequencing sample was made of peripheral blood. Recombination linked TRBV2 to TRBJ2-7; TRBD2 agrees with 8 junctional bases. The source of this sequence is a woman aged 40 to 55 with COVID-19, enrolled during active disease. The CDR3 here reads CASSEQGLGGEEQYF. The nucleotide sequence is TGTGCCAGCAGTGAACAGGGACTAGGCGGAGAAGAGCAGTACTTC. Beyond the CDR3, the reference TRBV2 and TRBJ2-7 genes provide the residues; the full variable domain reads: EPEVTQTPSHQVTQMGQEVILRCVPISNHLYFYWYRQILGQKVEFLVSFYNNEISEKSEIFDDQFSVERPDGSNFTLKIRSTKLEDSAMYFCASSEQGLGGEEQYFGPGTRLTVT.